This is a list of T cell receptor beta chains from one sample in a study of identical twins' blood T cells. TCRdb re-analysed the 5' RACE reads in MiXCR, keeping a single row per CDR3 protein. The sample holds roughly 380,000 distinct CDR3 sequences, over 25% seen once. Sequencing input: PBMCs. These receptors were taken from a woman between 18 and 55 years old in good health. Both conserved end residues are part of each CDR3. The D gene is left open where the match is weak. Only part of the rows carry a size: once, few, many, or a class if the clone is expanded.

few	-	TRBV29-1	TRBJ1-1	TGCAGCGTTGAACGGACCCCATGGAACACTGAAGCTTTCTTT	CSVERTPWNTEAFF
-	-	TRBV20-1	TRBJ2-1	TGCAGTGCCGAGTGGCCCCAGAGTGTAAGTGAGCAGTTCTTC	CSAEWPQSVSEQFF
few	TRBD2	TRBV11-2	TRBJ2-5	TGTGCCAGCAGCTTAGTGTCTCTAGCGGAGCCGATGCAAGAGACCCAGTACTTC	CASSLVSLAEPMQETQYF
-	-	TRBV12-3/TRBV12-4	TRBJ2-1	TGTGCCAGCAGTTCCGTAGCCCGAGGACAGCAAGGGCCGTTCTTC	CASSSVARGQQGPFF
-	-	TRBV20-1	TRBJ1-1	TGCAGTGCTAGAGAGACGGGAAGGGACACTGAAGCTTTCTTT	CSARETGRDTEAFF
-	TRBD1	TRBV14	TRBJ2-1	TGTGCCAGCAGCCCGCACAGGGGGCTGGTTGAGCAGTTCTTC	CASSPHRGLVEQFF
many	-	TRBV15	TRBJ1-3	TGTGCCACCTCTTCGGAGCTCGACTCTGGAAACACCATATATTTT	CATSSELDSGNTIYF
-	TRBD1	TRBV7-9	TRBJ2-7	TGTGCCAGCAGCACCGGACAGGGGGCGAGGGAGCAGTACTTC	CASSTGQGAREQYF
-	-	TRBV6-5	TRBJ2-1	TGTGCCAGCAGTTTGACCGGGACAAATTACAATGAGCAGTTCTTC	CASSLTGTNYNEQFF
-	-	TRBV12-3/TRBV12-4	TRBJ2-1	TGTGCCAGCAGTTTGGTATCCCCCTACAATGAGCAGTTCTTC	CASSLVSPYNEQFF
few	TRBD1	TRBV20-1	TRBJ2-7	TGCAGTGCTCAAACTTGGACAGGGAGTGGCTACGAGCAGTACTTC	CSAQTWTGSGYEQYF
few	-	TRBV29-1	TRBJ1-5	TGCAGCGTATCCTTAGAGGGCAATCAGCCCCAGCATTTT	CSVSLEGNQPQHF
few	-	TRBV7-9	TRBJ2-7	TGTGCCAGCAGCTGGAGAAACGAGCAGTACTTC	CASSWRNEQYF
few	-	TRBV20-1	TRBJ1-4	TGCAGTGCTAGGCCCGGGACCGATGAAAAACTGTTTTTT	CSARPGTDEKLFF
once	-	TRBV20-1	TRBJ2-1	TGCAGTGCTATCGCGGCCTCACCCTCCTACAATGAGCAGTTCTTC	CSAIAASPSYNEQFF
few	-	TRBV5-1	TRBJ1-1	TGCGCCAGCAGCCAACAGGTCGGAGGCACTGAAGCTTTCTTT	CASSQQVGGTEAFF
few	TRBD1	TRBV15	TRBJ1-1	TGTGCCACCAGCAGAAGGACAGGGGGGAACACTGAAGCTTTCTTT	CATSRRTGGNTEAFF
many	-	TRBV2	TRBJ1-4	TGTGCCAGCAGTGAAAGGTCCCCTAGAGAAAAACTGTTTTTT	CASSERSPREKLFF
-	TRBD1	TRBV11-2	TRBJ1-4	TGTGCCAGCGGATTAGGGACAGGGGTTAATGAAAAACTGTTTTTT	CASGLGTGVNEKLFF
many	-	TRBV7-9	TRBJ2-2	TGTGCCAGCAGCTGGGATGCCGGGGAGCTGTTTTTT	CASSWDAGELFF
many	-	TRBV29-1	TRBJ1-1	TGCAGCGTGAACAGGGAAATGAACACTGAAGCTTTCTTT	CSVNREMNTEAFF
few	TRBD2	TRBV12-3/TRBV12-4	TRBJ2-3	TGTGCCAGCAACTTTGGAGCGGGGGGGAGCACAGATACGCAGTATTTT	CASNFGAGGSTDTQYF
-	TRBD2	TRBV12-3/TRBV12-4	TRBJ2-1	TGTGCCAGCAGTTCCGTAGCGGGAGGAACATACAATGAGCAGTTCTTC	CASSSVAGGTYNEQFF
-	-	TRBV5-4	TRBJ1-1	TGTGCCAGCATCAAGACAGCCGACAGCCGGGTGAACACTGAAGCTTTCTTT	CASIKTADSRVNTEAFF
few	TRBD1	TRBV20-1	TRBJ2-7	TGCAGTGCTCCAGGACAGGGCGGAGAGCAGTACTTC	CSAPGQGGEQYF
-	TRBD1	TRBV19	TRBJ1-1	TGTGCCAGTAGTAGTAGGGGGCCTCCCTTTGGTACTGAAGCTTTCTTT	CASSSRGPPFGTEAFF
few	-	TRBV5-1	TRBJ1-1	TGCGCCAGCAGCCGCCCCGATTCGTTTGAAGCTTTCTTT	CASSRPDSFEAFF
many	TRBD1	TRBV12-3/TRBV12-4	TRBJ1-6	TGTGCCAGCAGTCAAACAGGGGTAAGGACACCCCTCCACTTT	CASSQTGVRTPLHF
few	-	TRBV20-1	TRBJ2-2	TGCAGTGCTAGACGGTACGGGGAGCTGTTTTTT	CSARRYGELFF